Listed below are T cell receptor beta chains from one sample, sequenced in a study of cytomegalovirus exposure and HLA in healthy donors. Sequencing used immunoSEQ multiplex PCR; TCRdb keeps in-frame clones, though not all of them. The sample carries fewer than 200,000 clones, 73% recorded once. Sequencing input: PBMCs. The receptors stem from a woman aged 18-29 years in good health and CMV-seropositive. The conserved cysteine and the conserved F or W are not part of the CDR3 here.

cdr3_aa | j_call | v_call
ASSLTGFNEQF | TRBJ2-1 | TRBV27
ASSLALAGGLSYEQY | TRBJ2-7 | TRBV5-1
ASSPPIGGGDTQY | TRBJ2-3 | TRBV18
ASSPALSQETQY | TRBJ2-5 | TRBV18
ASGLVRMRLAGGRTDTQY | TRBJ2-3 | TRBV12-5
ASSRTSGGAVDTQY | TRBJ2-3 | TRBV7-9
ASRLAGGLTDTQY | TRBJ2-3 | TRBV6-1
ASSLIATSTDTQY | TRBJ2-3 | TRBV7-3
ASSQSRGRGTEAF | TRBJ1-1 | TRBV28
SVEGLAGGWNTQY | TRBJ2-3 | TRBV29-1
ASSLSSVAGETQY | TRBJ2-5 | TRBV7-3
ASTEGGTSTDTQY | TRBJ2-3 | TRBV6-5
ASSPSRDKNTEAF | TRBJ1-1 | TRBV18
ASSVPASGGDEQF | TRBJ2-1 | TRBV9
ASSQDTGETQY | TRBJ2-5 | TRBV4-2
ASSPTGQPQH | TRBJ1-5 | TRBV27
ASSTQGYGYT | TRBJ1-2 | TRBV9
ASSSGTSEDEQY | TRBJ2-7 | TRBV5-4
ASSVQGRATKQTQY | TRBJ2-5 | TRBV2
ASSQPGGDYT | TRBJ1-2 | TRBV7-9
ASSQVHERAGELF | TRBJ2-2 | TRBV4-3
ASSVQDGPGANVLT | TRBJ2-6 | TRBV7-3
ASSVGTGGTYEQY | TRBJ2-7 | TRBV19
AWSDYRDNQPQH | TRBJ1-5 | TRBV30